The subject of this entry is one TCR beta chain. These data are taken from a study of blood T cell repertoires in COVID-19. As for the study in general: Samples of COVID-19 (acute and convalescent) were obtained from the United States, Italy and Spain. PBMCs, B-cell-depleted T cells, or T cells were the source of the cDNA or gDNA that made up the material.

Original handling: The assay estimated nucleated cells by amplifying reference gene primers. TCRdb keeps only in-frame clones here, not all; method: immunoSEQ multiplex PCR. The D gene and trimming were derived from the DNA, and the V and J assignments and clone size from that table. The sample holds 150,000 to 200,000 clones, 70% to 90% seen once. Germline V gene sequence: CDR1 SGHNT, CDR2 YYREEE (reference sequence). After removal of 4 bases from V and 2 bases from J, the junction contained 5 bases not matched to a gene. The CDR3 is made up of 15 amino acids. This clonotype was sampled from a woman of 80 years or more with acute or convalescent COVID-19. The J gene is TRBJ2-7, the V gene TRBV5-4; 11 bases are a match to TRBD2. Material for sequencing was peripheral blood. CDR3 region: CASSRTSGSTYEQYF. The CDR3 bases are TGTGCCAGCAGCCGTACTAGCGGGAGCACCTACGAGCAGTACTTC.